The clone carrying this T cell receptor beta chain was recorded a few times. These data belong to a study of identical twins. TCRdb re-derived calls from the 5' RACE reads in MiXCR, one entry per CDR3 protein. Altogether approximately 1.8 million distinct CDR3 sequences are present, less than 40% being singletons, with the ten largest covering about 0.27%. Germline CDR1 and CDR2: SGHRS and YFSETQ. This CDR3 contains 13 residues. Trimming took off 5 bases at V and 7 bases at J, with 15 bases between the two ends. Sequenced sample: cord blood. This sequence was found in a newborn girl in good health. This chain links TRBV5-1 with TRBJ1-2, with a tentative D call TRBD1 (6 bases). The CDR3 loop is CASRVGTGFGYTF. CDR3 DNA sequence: TGCGCCAGCAGGGTCGGTACAGGGTTTGGCTACACCTTC.